This T cell receptor (beta chain) was captured in a study of blood T cells in healthy people across ages. Study summary: Template switching recovered approximately one barcoded beta molecule for every two T cells. Notes on the study in general: There was a strong correlation between TCR beta diversity and naive T cell percentage.

In the case of this clonotype: What it binds is not known.

A second 7 to 11 cycle PCR used barcoded and J-beta primers. TCRdb reprocessed the 5' RACE reads via MiXCR and lists one record per CDR3 protein. The sample lists about 650,000 distinct CDR3 sequences; about 30% were seen once. Trimming cost V 4 bases and J 7 bases; bases outside gene matches: 3. The CDR3 sequence is 13 residues long. Germline V gene lookup returns CDR1 SGHTA and CDR2 FQGNSA. V usage is TRBV7-2 and J usage is TRBJ1-5; TRBD1 matches at 8 bases. The clonotype originates from a woman of 80 years or more in good health. Material: blood. CDR3 bases: TGTGCCAGCAGCTCTCGACAGGGGCAGCCCCAGCATTTT. Its translation: CASSSRQGQPQHF.